The rows below give T cell receptor beta chains drawn from one sample of a study of technical replicates of blood from a handful of donors. The assay was immunoSEQ multiplex PCR, and TCRdb's table has in-frame clones only and misses some. This repertoire shows about 83,000 clones, roughly nine tenths found once; its top ten account for more than 0.2%. The source material was T cells isolated from PBMCs. The receptors originated from a human donor in good health. Each CDR3 is given with its conserved first and last residue.

J,V,CDR3
TRBJ2-7,TRBV6-1,CASSRNSGSSYEQYF
TRBJ1-2,TRBV18,CASSLGQGGDGYTF
TRBJ1-6,TRBV6-6,CASSPPDSPLHF
TRBJ2-7,TRBV5-1,CASSLLTGDEQYF
TRBJ2-1,TRBV5-5,CASSQRGASSYNEQFF
TRBJ2-7,TRBV28,CASSLTGASSYEQYF
TRBJ2-7,TRBV28,CASQGLVPYEQYF
TRBJ2-7,TRBV2,CASSAVAGVGEQYF
TRBJ1-5,TRBV27,CASSFFAGDQPQHF
TRBJ2-3,TRBV9,CASSVEGMGGDTQYF
TRBJ2-4,TRBV4-1,CASSKGAADGLSKNIQYF
TRBJ1-4,TRBV25-1,CATGFGETASNEKLFF
TRBJ2-1,TRBV28,CASSLPSGNEQFF
TRBJ1-5,TRBV28,CASSLDGDRNTYQPQHF
TRBJ2-7,TRBV28,CASSLGGALSYEQYF
TRBJ2-3,TRBV4-1,CASSQGRVTDTQYF
TRBJ1-5,TRBV30,CAWTKGALGPNQPQHF
TRBJ2-5,TRBV5-1,CASSPGLGEETQYF
TRBJ1-2,TRBV7-6,CASSLAGFDGYTF
TRBJ2-7,TRBV6-5,CASSFNTGSSYEQYF
TRBJ2-5,TRBV29-1,CSFDPGPETQYF
TRBJ2-7,TRBV6-5,CASRGTGTGFHEQYF
TRBJ1-1,TRBV2,CASSELILGTEAFF
TRBJ2-3,TRBV7-9,CASSLALGLAGPARDTQYF
TRBJ2-5,TRBV2,CASRASGIETQYF
TRBJ2-2,TRBV5-1,CASSPPGRGTGELFF
TRBJ1-4,TRBV5-1,CASSLGREATNEKLFF
TRBJ2-2,TRBV19,CASSIPNIQMGQGRTGELFF
TRBJ1-1,TRBV30,CAWSVRGAGEAFF
TRBJ2-1,TRBV7-9,CASSFRLASSYNEQFF
TRBJ2-7,TRBV6-5,CASSNVRGQQYF